This is a list of T cell receptor beta chains from one sample in a study of T cells in tumors after PD-1 blockade. Libraries were prepared by immunoSEQ multiplex PCR; TCRdb keeps only in-frame clonotypes and omits some of them. This sample has 45,000 to 60,000 clones, with 75% to 85% found just once. The specimen was PBMCs, collected before anti-PD-1 treatment. The receptors stem from a human donor with basal cell carcinoma. CDR3s include the opening cysteine and the closing phenylalanine or tryptophan. The order of the fields is J gene, clone size, D gene, V gene, CDR3 protein, CDR3 DNA. D genes are given only for firm matches. Rows give clone size only sometimes, using once, few, many, or a class for an expanded clone.

TRBJ2-3,-,-,TRBV5-1,CASRRGEYTDTQYF,TGCGCCAGCAGGAGAGGGGAATACACAGATACGCAGTATTTT
TRBJ1-4,-,-,TRBV24-1,CATSDSRGGSNEKLFF,TGTGCCACCAGTGATTCCCGGGGCGGATCGAACGAAAAACTGTTTTTT
TRBJ2-3,-,-,TRBV6-5,CASSYWQLADTQYF,TGTGCCAGCAGTTACTGGCAACTAGCAGATACGCAGTATTTT
TRBJ2-7,-,TRBD1,TRBV19,CASSPGTGSSYEQYF,TGTGCCAGTAGTCCGGGGACAGGGAGCTCCTACGAGCAGTACTTC
TRBJ2-3,-,-,TRBV28,CASSLHPDTQYF,TGTGCCAGCAGTTTACATCCAGATACGCAGTATTTT
TRBJ2-7,-,TRBD2,TRBV3-1/TRBV3-2,CASSQGLASSYEQYF,TGTGCCAGCAGCCAAGGACTAGCTTCATCCTACGAGCAGTACTTC
TRBJ1-4,-,-,TRBV29-1,CSGHGGESEKLFF,TGCAGCGGCCATGGGGGAGAAAGTGAAAAACTGTTTTTT
TRBJ1-1,-,TRBD1,TRBV6-5,CASSYLQGSEAFF,TGTGCCAGCAGTTATCTACAGGGGTCTGAAGCTTTCTTT
TRBJ2-6,-,-,TRBV13,CASSLISSSGANVLTF,TGTGCCAGCAGCTTAATATCGAGCTCTGGGGCCAACGTCCTGACTTTC
TRBJ2-5,-,-,TRBV28,CASSSPQLARETQYF,TGTGCCAGCAGTTCCCCCCAGCTAGCGAGAGAGACCCAGTACTTC
TRBJ1-2,few,-,TRBV28,CASSLLSNYGYTF,TGTGCCAGCAGTTTATTGTCCAACTATGGCTACACCTTC
TRBJ1-2,-,-,TRBV6-5,CASSGSTRFYTF,TGTGCCAGCAGCGGGAGTACAAGATTCTACACCTTC
TRBJ2-1,-,-,TRBV9,CASSDRGSISGEQFF,TGTGCCAGCAGCGACCGAGGGTCCATAAGCGGGGAGCAGTTCTTC
TRBJ1-1,-,TRBD1,TRBV29-1,CSVDKGDREGTEAFF,TGCAGCGTTGATAAGGGGGACAGGGAGGGTACTGAAGCTTTCTTT
TRBJ1-3,-,-,TRBV3-1/TRBV3-2,CASSQGEKNTIYF,TGTGCCAGCAGCCAAGGTGAAAAAAACACCATATATTTT
TRBJ2-7,-,-,TRBV19,CASTPGHAAYEQYF,TGTGCCAGTACTCCGGGACACGCAGCCTACGAGCAGTACTTC
TRBJ1-2,-,-,TRBV28,CASSFTPVVYGYTF,TGTGCCAGCAGTTTTACGCCAGTGGTATATGGCTACACCTTC
TRBJ1-2,-,-,TRBV5-6,CASSWGRGGYTF,TGTGCCAGCAGCTGGGGACGGGGTGGCTACACCTTC
TRBJ2-3,-,TRBD2,TRBV7-9,CASRRGTSGGAKGYTQYF,TGTGCCAGCAGACGAGGGACTAGCGGGGGGGCAAAGGGCTATACGCAGTATTTT
TRBJ2-3,-,-,TRBV6-5,CASSSHTDTQYF,TGTGCCAGCAGTTCCCACACAGATACGCAGTATTTT
TRBJ2-7,-,-,TRBV12-3/TRBV12-4,CASSSDLPGEQYF,TGTGCCAGCAGTTCTGACCTCCCGGGGGAGCAGTACTTC
TRBJ1-3,-,-,TRBV3-1/TRBV3-2,CASSQDRQALGNTIYF,TGTGCCAGCAGCCAAGATCGACAGGCGCTCGGAAACACCATATATTTT
TRBJ2-2,-,TRBD2,TRBV9,CASSAREGGELFF,TGTGCCAGCAGCGCCAGGGAGGGCGGGGAGCTGTTTTTT
TRBJ1-2,-,-,TRBV7-7,CASSPGQTFMSGYTF,TGTGCCAGCAGCCCAGGACAGACTTTTATGAGCGGCTACACCTTC
TRBJ2-5,-,TRBD2,TRBV11-3,CASSLASGDGETQYF,TGTGCCAGCAGCTTAGCTAGCGGGGACGGGGAGACCCAGTACTTC
TRBJ2-3,-,TRBD2,TRBV6-2/TRBV6-3,CASSRGTSRSTDTQYF,TGTGCCAGCAGCCGCGGGACTAGCCGGAGCACAGATACGCAGTATTTT
TRBJ1-5,-,-,TRBV7-2,CASGTLLRGAANQPQHF,TGTGCCAGCGGCACCCTCCTTCGGGGGGCGGCCAATCAGCCCCAGCATTTT
TRBJ2-1,once,-,TRBV7-2,CASSLGRRNEQFF,TGTGCCAGCAGCTTAGGGCGGCGCAATGAGCAGTTCTTC
TRBJ1-2,-,TRBD1,TRBV24-1,CATSDTDRDAYTF,TGTGCCACCAGTGACACGGACAGGGATGCCTACACCTTC
TRBJ1-2,-,-,TRBV11-3,CASSQGDYGYTF,TGTGCCAGCAGTCAGGGCGACTATGGCTACACCTTC
TRBJ2-7,few,-,TRBV4-1,CASSQDSSNYEQYF,TGCGCCAGCAGCCAAGATTCCAGTAACTACGAGCAGTACTTC
TRBJ2-1,few,-,TRBV11-3,CASSLDGGHLNEQFF,TGTGCCAGCAGCTTAGACGGGGGCCACCTCAATGAGCAGTTCTTC
TRBJ2-1,once,-,TRBV6-5,CASSSRANEQFF,TGTGCCAGCAGTTCCAGGGCCAATGAGCAGTTCTTC
TRBJ1-5,-,-,TRBV3-1/TRBV3-2,CASSQDSQGYQPQHF,TGTGCCAGCAGCCAAGATAGCCAGGGGTATCAGCCCCAGCATTTT
TRBJ1-5,-,-,TRBV2,CASSLGPLSNQPQHF,TGTGCCAGCAGCCTCGGGCCGCTTAGCAATCAGCCCCAGCATTTT
TRBJ2-3,-,-,TRBV19,CASSIARVVDTQYF,TGTGCCAGTAGTATAGCCCGAGTCGTGGATACGCAGTATTTT